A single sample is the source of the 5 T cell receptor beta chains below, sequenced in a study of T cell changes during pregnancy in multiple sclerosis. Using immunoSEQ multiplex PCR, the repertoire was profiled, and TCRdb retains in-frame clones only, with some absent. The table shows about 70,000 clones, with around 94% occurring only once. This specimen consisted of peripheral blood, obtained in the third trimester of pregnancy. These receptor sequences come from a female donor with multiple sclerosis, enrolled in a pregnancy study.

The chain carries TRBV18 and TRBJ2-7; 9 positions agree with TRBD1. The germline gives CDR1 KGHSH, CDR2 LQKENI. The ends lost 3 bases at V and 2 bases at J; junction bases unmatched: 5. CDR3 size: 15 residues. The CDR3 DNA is TGTGCCAGCTCACCGGGACAGGGTGGCACCTACGAGCAGTACTTC. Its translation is CASSPGQGGTYEQYF.

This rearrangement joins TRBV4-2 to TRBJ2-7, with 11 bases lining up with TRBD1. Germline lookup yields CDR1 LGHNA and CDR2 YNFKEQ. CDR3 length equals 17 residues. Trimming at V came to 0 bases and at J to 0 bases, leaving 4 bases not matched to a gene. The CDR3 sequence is CASSQDPGTGGSYEQYF. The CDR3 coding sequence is TGTGCCAGCAGCCAAGATCCCGGGACAGGGGGCTCCTACGAGCAGTACTTC.

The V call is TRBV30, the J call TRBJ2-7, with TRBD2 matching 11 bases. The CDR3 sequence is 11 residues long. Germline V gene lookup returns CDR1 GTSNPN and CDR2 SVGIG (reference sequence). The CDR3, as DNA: TGTGCACTAGCGGGGGCCTACGAGCAGTACTTC. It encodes CALAGAYEQYF.

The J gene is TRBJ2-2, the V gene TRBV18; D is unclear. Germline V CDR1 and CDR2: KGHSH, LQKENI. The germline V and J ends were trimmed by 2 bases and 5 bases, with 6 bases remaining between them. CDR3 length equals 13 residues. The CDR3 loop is CASSPLETGELFF. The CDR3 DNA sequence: TGTGCCAGCTCACCATTGGAGACCGGGGAGCTGTTTTTT.

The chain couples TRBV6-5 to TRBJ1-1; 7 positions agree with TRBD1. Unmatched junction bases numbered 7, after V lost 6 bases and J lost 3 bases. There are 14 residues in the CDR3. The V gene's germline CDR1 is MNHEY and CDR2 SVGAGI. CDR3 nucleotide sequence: TGTGCCAGCAGAGACAGGGCTTCCTACACTGAAGCTTTCTTT. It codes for CASRDRASYTEAFF.